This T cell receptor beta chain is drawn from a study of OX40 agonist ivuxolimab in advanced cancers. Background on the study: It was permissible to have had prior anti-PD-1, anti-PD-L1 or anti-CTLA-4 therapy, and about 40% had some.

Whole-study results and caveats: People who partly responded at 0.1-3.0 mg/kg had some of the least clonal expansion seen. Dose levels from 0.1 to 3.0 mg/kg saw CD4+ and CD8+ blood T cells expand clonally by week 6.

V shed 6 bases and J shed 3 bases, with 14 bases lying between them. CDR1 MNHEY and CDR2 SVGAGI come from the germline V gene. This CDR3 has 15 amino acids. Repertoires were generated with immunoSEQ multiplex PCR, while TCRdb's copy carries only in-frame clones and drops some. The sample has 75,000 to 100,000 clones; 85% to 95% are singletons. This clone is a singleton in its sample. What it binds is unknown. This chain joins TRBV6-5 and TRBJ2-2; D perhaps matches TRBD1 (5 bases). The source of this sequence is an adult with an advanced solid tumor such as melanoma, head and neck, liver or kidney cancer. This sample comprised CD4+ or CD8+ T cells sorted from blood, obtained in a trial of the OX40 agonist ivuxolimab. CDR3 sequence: CASRSSSRDTGELFF. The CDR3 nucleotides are TGTGCCAGCAGATCAAGTAGCAGGGACACCGGGGAGCTGTTTTTT.